This entry describes one TCR beta chain. The antigen remains undetermined. DNA was extracted from unsorted cell suspensions stored frozen. The data were obtained in a study of immune cell composition in non-small cell lung cancer. Turning to the study itself: Histologic subtype was mainly adenocarcinoma or squamous cell carcinoma. Study observations and caveats: In adenocarcinoma, maximal tumour-associated clone frequency tracked TIL tumour reactivity. Tumour TCR-beta clonality was not significantly tied to smoking pack-years.

Measured with immunoSEQ multiplex PCR; TCRdb has only the in-frame clones, and not every one. The data show about 2,500 clones, with nearly 80% seen just once and 9.7% held by the top ten. The CDR3 covers 12 residues. V gave up 5 bases and J gave up 0 bases, with 4 bases separating them. Per germline, CDR1 MNHEY and CDR2 SMNVEV (reference sequence). The receptor was derived from a human donor with non-small cell lung cancer. The specimen sequenced was lung tumor tissue. The V call is TRBV27, the J call TRBJ2-5, with D uncertain. CDR3 residues: CASSTNQETQYF. Written as DNA, the CDR3 is TGTGCCAGCAGTACAAACCAAGAGACCCAGTACTTC.